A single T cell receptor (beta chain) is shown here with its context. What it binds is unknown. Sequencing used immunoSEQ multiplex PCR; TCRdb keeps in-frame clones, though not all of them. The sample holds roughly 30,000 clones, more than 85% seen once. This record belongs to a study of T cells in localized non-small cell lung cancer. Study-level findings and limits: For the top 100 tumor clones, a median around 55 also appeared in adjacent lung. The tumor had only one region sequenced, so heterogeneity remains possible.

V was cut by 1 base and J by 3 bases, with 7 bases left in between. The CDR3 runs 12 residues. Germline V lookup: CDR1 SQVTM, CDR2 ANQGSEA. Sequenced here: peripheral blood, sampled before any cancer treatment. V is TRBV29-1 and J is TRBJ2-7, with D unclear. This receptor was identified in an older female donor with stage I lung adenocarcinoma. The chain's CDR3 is CSVEGYNYEQYF. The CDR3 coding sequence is TGCAGCGTTGAAGGGTACAACTACGAGCAGTACTTC.